This TCR beta chain emerged from a study of T cells in localized non-small cell lung cancer. Study findings and constraints: Adjacent lung held a median roughly 50 of the top 100 tumor clones.

This CDR3 contains 11 residues. V was trimmed by 7 bases and J by 3 bases, leaving 10 bases between them. Germline CDR1 reads GTSNPN; CDR2 reads SVGIG (reference sequence). A word on this clone: Its antigen is currently unknown.

Repertoires were generated with immunoSEQ multiplex PCR, while TCRdb's copy carries only in-frame clones and drops some. The sample includes 45,000 to 55,000 clones, approximately 80% of them seen just once. The input for sequencing was peripheral blood, taken before any cancer treatment. The receptor's source is a man aged 40 to 70 with stage I squamous cell lung carcinoma. The chain links TRBV30 to TRBJ2-7; no clear D. The CDR3 reads CAFAVRYEQYF. The CDR3 DNA reads TGTGCCTTCGCAGTCCGCTACGAGCAGTACTTC.